This T cell receptor beta chain came from a study of radiotherapy plus CTLA-4 blockade in lung cancer. Study at large: Patients showed objective responses in 18% of cases, and disease control was achieved by under 40%.

TCRdb keeps only in-frame clones here, not all; method: immunoSEQ multiplex PCR. Among about 15,000 clones, around three quarters were seen once, and the ten largest hold 46%. CDR1 is MNHNY, CDR2 SVGAGI, per germline (reference sequence). V was pared by 5 bases and J by 3 bases, with 9 bases of the junction left unmatched. The CDR3 totals 16 residues. The sample holds one count of this clone. This specimen was peripheral blood, taken from a patient treated with radiotherapy plus ipilimumab. The chain combines TRBV6-6 with TRBJ1-5; TRBD1 matches at 8 bases. The origin of this receptor is a human donor with non-small cell lung cancer whose response to radiotherapy plus ipilimumab could not be evaluated. This chain's CDR3 is CASSIGQGRANQPQHF. CDR3 nucleotides: TGTGCCAGCAGTATAGGACAGGGACGCGCCAATCAGCCCCAGCATTTT.